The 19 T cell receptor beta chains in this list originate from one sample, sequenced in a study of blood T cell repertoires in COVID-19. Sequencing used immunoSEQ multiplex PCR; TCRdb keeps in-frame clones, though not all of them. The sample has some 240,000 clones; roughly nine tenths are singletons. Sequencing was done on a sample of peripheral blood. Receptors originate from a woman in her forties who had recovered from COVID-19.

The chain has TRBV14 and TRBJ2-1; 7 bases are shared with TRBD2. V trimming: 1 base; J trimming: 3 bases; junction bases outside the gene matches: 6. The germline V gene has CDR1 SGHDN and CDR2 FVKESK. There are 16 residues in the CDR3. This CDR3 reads CASSQVSAGRYNEQFF. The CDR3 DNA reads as TGTGCCAGCAGCCAAGTTTCAGCGGGGCGCTACAATGAGCAGTTCTTC.

The CDR3 nucleotides are TGTGCCAGCAGCCAAGGACAATGGTCGGGGAGGGTTTACAATGAGCAGTTCTTC. It encodes CASSQGQWSGRVYNEQFF. The rearrangement uses TRBV14 and TRBJ2-1, with 7 positions matching TRBD2. Losses at the gene ends were 1 base for V and 4 bases for J; bases not matched to a gene: 13. Germline V gives CDR1 SGHDN, CDR2 FVKESK. The CDR3 runs to 18 residues.

For the CDR3, the DNA is TGTGCCAGCAGCTTCGGACAGGGGGGCGGCTACACCTTC. It is translated as CASSFGQGGGYTF. The chain employs TRBV7-3 and TRBJ1-2; 10 nucleotides match TRBD1. After removal of 3 bases from V and 8 bases from J, the junction contained 3 bases not matched to a gene. CDR3 length equals 13 residues. Germline-derived CDR1 and CDR2 are SGHTA and FQGTGA.

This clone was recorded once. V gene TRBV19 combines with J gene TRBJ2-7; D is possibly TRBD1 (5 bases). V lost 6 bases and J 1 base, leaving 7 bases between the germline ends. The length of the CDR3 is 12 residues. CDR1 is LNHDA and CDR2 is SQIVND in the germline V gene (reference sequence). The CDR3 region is CASSDRSYEQYV. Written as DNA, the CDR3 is TGTGCCAGTAGCGACAGATCCTACGAGCAGTACGTC.

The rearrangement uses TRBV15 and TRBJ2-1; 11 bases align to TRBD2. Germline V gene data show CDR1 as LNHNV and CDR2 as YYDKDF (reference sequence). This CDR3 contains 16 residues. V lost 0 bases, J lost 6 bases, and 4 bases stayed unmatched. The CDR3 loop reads CATSRDWGTSGNEQFF. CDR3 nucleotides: TGTGCCACCAGCAGAGATTGGGGGACTAGCGGCAATGAGCAGTTCTTC. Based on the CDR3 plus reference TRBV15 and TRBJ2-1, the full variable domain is DAMVIQNPRYQVTQFGKPVTLSCSQTLNHNVMYWYQQKSSQAPKLLFHYYDKDFNNEADTPDNFQSRRPNTSFCFLDIRSPGLGDTAMYLCATSRDWGTSGNEQFFGPGTRLTVL.

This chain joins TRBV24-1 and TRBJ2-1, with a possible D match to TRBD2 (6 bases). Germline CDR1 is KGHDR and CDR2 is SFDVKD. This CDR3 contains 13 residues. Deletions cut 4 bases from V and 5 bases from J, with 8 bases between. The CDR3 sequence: CATSEGLNNEQFF. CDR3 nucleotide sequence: TGTGCCACCAGTGAAGGACTAAACAATGAGCAGTTCTTC.

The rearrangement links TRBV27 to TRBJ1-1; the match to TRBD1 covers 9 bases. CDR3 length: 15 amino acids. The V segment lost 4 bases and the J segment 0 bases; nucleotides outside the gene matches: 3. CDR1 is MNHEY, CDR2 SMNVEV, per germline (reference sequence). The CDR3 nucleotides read TGTGCCAGCAGTTCCGGACAGGGGCTGAACACTGAAGCTTTCTTT. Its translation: CASSSGQGLNTEAFF.

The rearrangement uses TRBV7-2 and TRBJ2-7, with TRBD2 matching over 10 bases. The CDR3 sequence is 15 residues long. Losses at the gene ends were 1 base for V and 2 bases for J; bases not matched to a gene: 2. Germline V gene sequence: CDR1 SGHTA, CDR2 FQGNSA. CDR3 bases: TGTGCCAGCAGCTTAGGGCTAGCGGGAGCCTACGAGCAGTACGTC. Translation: CASSLGLAGAYEQYV.

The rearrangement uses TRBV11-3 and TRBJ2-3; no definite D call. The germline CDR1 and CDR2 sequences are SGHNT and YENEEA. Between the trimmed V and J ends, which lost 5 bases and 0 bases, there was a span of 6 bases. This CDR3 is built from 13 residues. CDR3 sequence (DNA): TGTGCCAGCAGCCTACCTAGCACAGATACGCAGTATTTT. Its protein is CASSLPSTDTQYF.

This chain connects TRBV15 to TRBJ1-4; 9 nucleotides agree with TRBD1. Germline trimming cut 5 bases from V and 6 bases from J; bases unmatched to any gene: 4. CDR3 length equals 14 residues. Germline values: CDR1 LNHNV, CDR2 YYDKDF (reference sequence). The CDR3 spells CATSEGQGDEKLFF. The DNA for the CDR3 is TGTGCCACCAGCGAGGGACAGGGTGATGAAAAACTGTTTTTT.

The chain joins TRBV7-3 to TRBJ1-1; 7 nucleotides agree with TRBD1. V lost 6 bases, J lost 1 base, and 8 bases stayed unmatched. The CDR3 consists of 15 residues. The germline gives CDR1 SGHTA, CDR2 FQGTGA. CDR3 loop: CASSSTGVENTEAFF. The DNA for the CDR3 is TGTGCCAGCAGTTCAACAGGGGTAGAGAACACTGAAGCTTTCTTT.

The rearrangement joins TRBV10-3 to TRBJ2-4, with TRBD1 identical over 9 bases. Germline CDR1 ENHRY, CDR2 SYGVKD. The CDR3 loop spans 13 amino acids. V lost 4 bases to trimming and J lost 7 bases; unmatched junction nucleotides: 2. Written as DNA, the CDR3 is TGTGCCATCAGTGGGGACAGGGAGAACATTCAGTACTTC. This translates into CAISGDRENIQYF.

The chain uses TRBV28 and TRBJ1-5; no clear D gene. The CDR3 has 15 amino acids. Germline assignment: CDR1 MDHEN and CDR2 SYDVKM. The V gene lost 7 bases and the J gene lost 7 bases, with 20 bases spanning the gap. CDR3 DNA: TGTGCCAGCAACATACGGCGGGGTCCCGGGCAGCCCCAGCATTTT. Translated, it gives CASNIRRGPGQPQHF. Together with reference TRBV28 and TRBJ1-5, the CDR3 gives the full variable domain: DVKVTQSSRYLVKRTGEKVFLECVQDMDHENMFWYRQDPGLGLRLIYFSYDVKMKEKGDIPEGYSVSREKKERFSLILESASTNQTSMYLCASNIRRGPGQPQHFGDGTRLSIL.

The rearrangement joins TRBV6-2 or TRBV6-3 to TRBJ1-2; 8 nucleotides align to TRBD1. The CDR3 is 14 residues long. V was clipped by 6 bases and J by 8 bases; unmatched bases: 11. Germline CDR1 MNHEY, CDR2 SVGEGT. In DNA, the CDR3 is TGTGCCAGCAGCTCACGGACAGGGCGGTTAGGCTACACCTTC. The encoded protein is CASSSRTGRLGYTF.

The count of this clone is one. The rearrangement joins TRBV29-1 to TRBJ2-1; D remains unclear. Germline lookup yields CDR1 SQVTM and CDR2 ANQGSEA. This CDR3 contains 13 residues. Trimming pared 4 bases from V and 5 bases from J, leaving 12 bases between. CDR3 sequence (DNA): TGCAGCGTTGCCTGGAGCTGGGACAATGAGCAGTTCTTC. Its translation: CSVAWSWDNEQFF.

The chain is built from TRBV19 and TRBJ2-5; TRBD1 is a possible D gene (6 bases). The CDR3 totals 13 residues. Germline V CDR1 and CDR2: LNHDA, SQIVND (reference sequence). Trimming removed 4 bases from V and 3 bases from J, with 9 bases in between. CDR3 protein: CASSSGQKETQYF. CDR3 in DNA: TGTGCCAGTAGTAGCGGACAGAAAGAGACCCAGTACTTC.

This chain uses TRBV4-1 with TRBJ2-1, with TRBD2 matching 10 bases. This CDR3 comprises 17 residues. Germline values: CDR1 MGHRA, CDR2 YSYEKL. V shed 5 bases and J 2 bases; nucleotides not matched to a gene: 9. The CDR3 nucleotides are TGCGCCAGCAGCTCCCCACTAGCGGGGAAAACCTACAATGAGCAGTTCTTC. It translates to CASSSPLAGKTYNEQFF.

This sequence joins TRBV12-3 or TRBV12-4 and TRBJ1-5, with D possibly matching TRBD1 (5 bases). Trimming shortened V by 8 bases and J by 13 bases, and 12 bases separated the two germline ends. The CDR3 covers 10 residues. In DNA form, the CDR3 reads TGTGCCAGCGCCGGGGGAACGCAGCATTTT. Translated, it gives CASAGGTQHF.

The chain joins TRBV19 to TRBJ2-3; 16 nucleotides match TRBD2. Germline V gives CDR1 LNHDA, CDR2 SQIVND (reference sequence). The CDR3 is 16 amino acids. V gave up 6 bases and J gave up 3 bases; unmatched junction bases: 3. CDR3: CASRKGLAGGTDTQYF. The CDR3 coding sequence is TGTGCCAGTAGAAAGGGACTAGCGGGAGGGACAGATACGCAGTATTTT.